The present T cell receptor beta chain was sequenced within a study of breast tumors, draining lymph nodes, adjacent tissues listed by TCRdb under 2016. Background for the entire study: The study compared TCR beta repertoires across tumor, adjacent nontumor tissue and axillary lymph nodes from breast cancer patients. In human breast cancer, the study set out to assess how tumor, surrounding tissue and draining lymph node repertoires relate to one another and whether T cells might be exchanged between them.

The research as a whole found: The data were judged consistent with most tumor T cells deriving from the lymph node and then expanding within tumor tissue. Tumors showed preferential V and J gene usage, and their T-cell repertoire diversity fell below that of lymph nodes yet above that of nontumor tissue. The conclusion that tumor T cells originate in lymph nodes was framed as consistent with a hypothesis rather than directly demonstrated. Tumor and nontumor tissue repertoires were found to be significantly more similar in luminal-like than in basal-like breast cancer.

The sequencer listed for this sample is Illumina HiSeq 2000. TCR beta chain libraries were generated through multiplex PCR amplification. High-throughput sequencing was used to analyze the amplified TCR beta chain products. In-frame beta chains were kept once TCRdb had trimmed the public reads at Q25 with fastp and called clones with MiXCR. Rows with one shared CDR3 protein collapse into an entry with the most common genes and DNA. This sample is represented by 200,000 to 250,000 distinct CDR3 sequences; roughly a third of them were singletons. The ten largest clonotypes hold 3% to 4% of the sample. V is shortened by 5 bases, J by 11 bases, and the region joining them spans 24 bases. From cysteine to phenylalanine, the CDR3 is 17 amino acids long. The entry retains the CDR3 DNA only, 51 bases that are in frame from base 1. Sequences KGHDR (CDR1) and SFDVKD (CDR2) are obtained from the germline V gene.

About this clonotype itself: The clone's antigen remains unknown. Within one base of it there is no much larger clone, and no base qualities were kept.

The lymph node samples were taken from the axillary draining lymph nodes of breast cancer patients. The clonotype comes from a female donor with breast cancer. Some clones in this sample may be carry-over from other donors' samples. Sequencing input: axillary lymph node tissue. The chain is encoded by TRBV24-1 joined to TRBJ1-6; a weak D assignment points to TRBD1 (5 bases agree). The CDR3 corresponds to CATSAWVQGSMATPLHF. The DNA reads TGTGCCACCAGTGCCTGGGTCCAGGGATCTATGGCTACACCCCTCCACTTT.